This paragraph covers one TCR beta chain sequence. Its target antigen remains unknown. Base qualities are missing; no much larger clone stands one base away. The source of the sample is a study of blood T cells in healthy people across ages (dated by TCRdb to 2015 to 2017). Context from the whole study: In model experiments, template switching captured roughly one uniquely barcoded TCR beta cDNA molecule for every two T cells. Age-related changes in TCR beta repertoire diversity were measured in the study by deep sequencing normalized with unique cDNA molecular identifiers. The donors were split into four age groups: young (average 16 years), middle-aged (more than 35), aged (more than 60) and long-lived (over 80). Donors of different ages were randomly distributed across sequencing lanes to avoid experimental bias. For two donors (one aged 18 to 29 and one aged 80 or older), the study analyzed two additional independent replicas of 1 million unique cDNA reads from the same blood draw.

The donors were about 40 Caucasian individuals from Russia, aged roughly 6 to 100 years, who were systemically healthy. Around 9.8 milliliters of peripheral blood were collected from each donor into EDTA-treated Vacutainer tubes. Ficoll-Paque density-gradient centrifugation was used to isolate PBMCs, with at least 7 million per sample. Trizol reagent was used to extract total RNA from PBMCs, with at least 5.5 micrograms per sample. Naive CD45RAhigh/CD27high T cell percentages were measured by flow cytometry on a PBMC aliquot from every donor. Receptor libraries were prepared by 5' RACE. The reads were generated on an Illumina HiSeq 2500. A second PCR of roughly 6 to 11 cycles was performed with a sample-barcoded 5' primer and a J-beta primer mix. A template-switch 5' adaptor carrying 12 random nucleotides introduced a unique molecular identifier onto each TCR beta cDNA molecule. At least 3 million CDR3-containing paired-end reads were obtained from each sample. The Mint cDNA synthesis kit, primed by a TRBC-specific oligonucleotide, was used to synthesize first-strand cDNA from all RNA. Following uracil-DNA glycosylase treatment, all cDNA underwent a first 18-cycle PCR with the universal primers M1SS and BC2_uni_R. The source study handled its data this way. Normalization of each sample was performed by random selection of 1 million high-quality reads, each carrying a distinct molecular identifier. Reads with shared molecular identifiers were discarded instead of being binned into consensus sequences. MiTCR, run with a Q25 quality threshold and the strictest error-elimination algorithm, handled CDR3 identification, clonotype clustering and error correction. Lower-bound total TCR beta diversity was estimated with a nonparametric unseen species model using Euler transformation. TCRdb reprocessing: public reads trimmed at Q25 with fastp, clones called with MiXCR, in-frame beta chains kept. Entries are consolidated by CDR3 protein sequence, retaining the most common genes and DNA. TCRdb's processing, not the authors', yielded these V and J calls. The sample yields over a million distinct CDR3 sequences; under 45% were counted once. The biggest ten clones account for around 18% of the sample.

V ends up 3 bases short and J 3 bases short, with an unmatched junction base count of 10. CDR1 and CDR2 are read off the germline V gene (reference sequence) as DFQATT and SNEGSKA. Measured from the cysteine to the phenylalanine, the CDR3 is 16 residues long. Only the CDR3 DNA is retained, 48 bases long and in frame from the first base. What the research found in general, with its limitations: Compared with the aged group, more naive CD4+ T cells, fewer expanded clones and increased TCR diversity were shown by the long-lived group, suggesting age selection. Because the CMV infection status of the donors was unknown, age-related changes in expanded clonotypes may potentially have been confounded. A strong correlation was found between observed TCR beta diversity and the percentage of naive T cells measured by flow cytometry. Estimates of total diversity based on one million sequenced T cells were considered lower bounds and underestimates. Observed TCR beta diversity per million T cells fell roughly linearly with age, and a significant reduction was already apparent by age around 40. Conclusive comparison of naive and antigen-experienced compartments was prevented by the profiling of bulk unsorted PBMCs.

The chain is made from TRBV20-1 and TRBJ2-1, and TRBD2 aligns with 8 junction nucleotides. Sequencing used blood. The clonotype comes from a woman aged 60 to 75 in good health. CDR3 region: CSASREGSTIYNEQFF. The nucleotide sequence is given as TGCAGTGCTAGTCGGGAGGGGTCGACAATCTACAATGAGCAGTTCTTC.